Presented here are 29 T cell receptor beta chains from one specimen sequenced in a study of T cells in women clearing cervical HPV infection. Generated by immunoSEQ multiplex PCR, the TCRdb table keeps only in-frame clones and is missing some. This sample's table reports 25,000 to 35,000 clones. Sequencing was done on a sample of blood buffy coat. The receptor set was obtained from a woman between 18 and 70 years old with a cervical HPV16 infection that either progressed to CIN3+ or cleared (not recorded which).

Incomplete CDR3 DNA: TGCAGCGTTGTAAAGTCCTGGACAGGCACTGAA. Protein product: CSVVKSWTGTE. The full CDR3 sequence reads CSVVKSWTGTEAFF. V usage is TRBV29-1 and J usage is TRBJ1-1; 7 bases agree with TRBD1. Read sequence stops 3 residues before the CDR3 end, and the germline J gene provides the missing end. CDR1 is SQVTM, CDR2 ANQGSEA, per germline. Trimming cost V 4 bases and J 4 bases; bases outside gene matches: 9. The CDR3 consists of 14 residues. Drawing the rest from reference TRBV29-1 and TRBJ1-1, the complete variable domain is SAVISQKPSRDICQRGTSLTIQCQVDSQVTMMFWYRQQPGQSLTLIATANQGSEATYESGFVIDKFPISRPNLTFSTLTVSNMSPEDSSIYLCSVVKSWTGTEAFFGQGTRLTVV.

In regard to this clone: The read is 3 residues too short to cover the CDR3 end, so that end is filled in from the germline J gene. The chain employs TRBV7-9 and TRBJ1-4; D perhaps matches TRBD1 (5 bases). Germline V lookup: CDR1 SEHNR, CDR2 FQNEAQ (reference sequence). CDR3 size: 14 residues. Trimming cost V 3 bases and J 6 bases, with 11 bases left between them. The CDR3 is CASSLAGVDEKLFF. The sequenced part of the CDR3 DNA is TGTGCCAGCAGCTTGGCGGGGGTGGATGAAAAA.

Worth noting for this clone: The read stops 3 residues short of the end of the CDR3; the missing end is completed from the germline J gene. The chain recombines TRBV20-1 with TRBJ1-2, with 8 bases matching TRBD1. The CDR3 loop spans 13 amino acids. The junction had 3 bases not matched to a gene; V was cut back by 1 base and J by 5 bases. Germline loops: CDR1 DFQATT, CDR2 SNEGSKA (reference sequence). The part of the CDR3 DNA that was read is TGCAGTGCTAGAGCAACAGGGGGGTATGGC. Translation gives CSARATGGYG. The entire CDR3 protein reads CSARATGGYGYTF.

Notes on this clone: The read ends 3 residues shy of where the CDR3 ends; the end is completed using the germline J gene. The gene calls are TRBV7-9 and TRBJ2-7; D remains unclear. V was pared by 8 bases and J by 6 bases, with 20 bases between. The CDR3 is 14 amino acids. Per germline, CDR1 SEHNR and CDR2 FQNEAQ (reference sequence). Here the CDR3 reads CASREGQVSSEQYF. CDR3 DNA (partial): TGTGCCAGCCGCGAAGGGCAGGTATCTTCCGAG.

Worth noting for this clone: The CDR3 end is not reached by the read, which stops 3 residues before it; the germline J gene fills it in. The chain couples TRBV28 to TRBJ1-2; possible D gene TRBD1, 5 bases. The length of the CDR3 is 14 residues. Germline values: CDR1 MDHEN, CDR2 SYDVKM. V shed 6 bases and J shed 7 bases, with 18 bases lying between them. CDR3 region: CASSPGGRDGGYTF. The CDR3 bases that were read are TGTGCCAGCAGCCCGGGGGGGAGGGATGGTGGC.

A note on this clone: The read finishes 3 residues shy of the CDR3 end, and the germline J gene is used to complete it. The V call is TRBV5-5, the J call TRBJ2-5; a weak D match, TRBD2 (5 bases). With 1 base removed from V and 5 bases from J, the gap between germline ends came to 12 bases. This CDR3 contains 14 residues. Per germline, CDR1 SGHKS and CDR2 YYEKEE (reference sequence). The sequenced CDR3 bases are TGTGCCAGCAGCTTGAGAATAGGCGGGGAGACC. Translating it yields CASSLRIGGET. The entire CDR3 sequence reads CASSLRIGGETQYF.

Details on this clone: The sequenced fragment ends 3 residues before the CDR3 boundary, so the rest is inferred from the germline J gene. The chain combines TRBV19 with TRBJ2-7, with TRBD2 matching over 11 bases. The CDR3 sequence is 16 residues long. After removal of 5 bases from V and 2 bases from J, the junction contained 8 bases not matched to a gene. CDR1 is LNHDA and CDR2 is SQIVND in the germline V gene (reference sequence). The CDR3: CASSPPSSGGTYEQYF. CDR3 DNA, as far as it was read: TGTGCCAGTAGTCCCCCCTCTAGCGGGGGGACCTACGAG.

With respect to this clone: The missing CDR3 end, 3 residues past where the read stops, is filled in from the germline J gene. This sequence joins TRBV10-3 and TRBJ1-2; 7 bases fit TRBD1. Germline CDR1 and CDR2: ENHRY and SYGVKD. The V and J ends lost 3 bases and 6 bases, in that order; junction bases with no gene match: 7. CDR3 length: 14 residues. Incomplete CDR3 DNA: TGTGCCATCAGTGACCCAGACAGGGATCATGGC. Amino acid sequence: CAISDPDRDHG. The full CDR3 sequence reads CAISDPDRDHGYTF.

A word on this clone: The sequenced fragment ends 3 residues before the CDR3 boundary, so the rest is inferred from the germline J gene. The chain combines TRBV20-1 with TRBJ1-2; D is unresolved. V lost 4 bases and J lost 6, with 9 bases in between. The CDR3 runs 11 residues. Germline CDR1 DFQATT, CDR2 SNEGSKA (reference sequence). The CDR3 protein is CSATPTDGYTF. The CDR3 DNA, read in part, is TGCAGTGCTACTCCTACTGATGGC.

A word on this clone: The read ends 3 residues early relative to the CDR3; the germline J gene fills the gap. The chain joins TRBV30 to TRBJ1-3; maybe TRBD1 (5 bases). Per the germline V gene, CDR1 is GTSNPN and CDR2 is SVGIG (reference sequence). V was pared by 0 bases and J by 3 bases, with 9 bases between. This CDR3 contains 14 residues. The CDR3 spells CAWSVKGIGNTIYF. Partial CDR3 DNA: TGTGCCTGGAGTGTCAAGGGGATTGGAAACACC.

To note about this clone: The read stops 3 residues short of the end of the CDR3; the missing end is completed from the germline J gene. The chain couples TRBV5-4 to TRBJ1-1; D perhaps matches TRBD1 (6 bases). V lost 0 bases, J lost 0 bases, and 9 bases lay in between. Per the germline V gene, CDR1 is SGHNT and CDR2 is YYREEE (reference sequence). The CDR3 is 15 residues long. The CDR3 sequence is CASSLGTAMNTEAFF. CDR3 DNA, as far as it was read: TGTGCCAGCAGCTTGGGGACAGCCATGAACACTGAA. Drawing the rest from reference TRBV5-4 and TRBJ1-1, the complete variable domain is ETGVTQSPTHLIKTRGQQVTLRCSSQSGHNTVSWYQQALGQGPQFIFQYYREEENGRGNFPPRFSGLQFPNYSSELNVNALELDDSALYLCASSLGTAMNTEAFFGQGTRLTVV.

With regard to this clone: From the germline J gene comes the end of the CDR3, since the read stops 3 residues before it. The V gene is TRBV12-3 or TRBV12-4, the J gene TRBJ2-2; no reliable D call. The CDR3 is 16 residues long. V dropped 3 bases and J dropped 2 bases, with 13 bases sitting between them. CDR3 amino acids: CASSLGWAPNTGELFF. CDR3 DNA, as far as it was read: TGTGCCAGCAGTTTGGGTTGGGCACCCAACACCGGGGAG.

CDR3 in amino acids: CASSSGLAVYEQYF. CDR3 bases read: TGTGCCAGCAGCTCGGGACTAGCAGTTTACGAG. The rearrangement uses TRBV7-9 and TRBJ2-7, with TRBD2 matching 9 bases. The read finishes 3 residues shy of the CDR3 end, and the germline J gene is used to complete it. Trimming at V came to 4 bases and at J to 4 bases, leaving 5 bases not matched to a gene. This CDR3 comprises 14 residues. CDR1 SEHNR and CDR2 FQNEAQ come from the germline V gene (reference sequence). Full variable domain (outside the CDR3, taken from reference TRBV7-9 and TRBJ2-7): DTGVSQNPRHKITKRGQNVTFRCDPISEHNRLYWYRQTLGQGPEFLTYFQNEAQLEKSRLLSDRFSAERPKGSFSTLEIQRTEQGDSAMYLCASSSGLAVYEQYFGPGTRLTVT.

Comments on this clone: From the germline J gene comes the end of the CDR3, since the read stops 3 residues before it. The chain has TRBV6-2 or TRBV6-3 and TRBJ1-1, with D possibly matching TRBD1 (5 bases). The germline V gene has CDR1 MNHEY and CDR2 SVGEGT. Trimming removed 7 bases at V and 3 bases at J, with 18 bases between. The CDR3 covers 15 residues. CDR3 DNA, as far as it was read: TGTGCCAGCAAGAGGGCAGGTAAAGGGGACACTGAA. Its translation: CASKRAGKGDTE. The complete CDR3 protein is CASKRAGKGDTEAFF.

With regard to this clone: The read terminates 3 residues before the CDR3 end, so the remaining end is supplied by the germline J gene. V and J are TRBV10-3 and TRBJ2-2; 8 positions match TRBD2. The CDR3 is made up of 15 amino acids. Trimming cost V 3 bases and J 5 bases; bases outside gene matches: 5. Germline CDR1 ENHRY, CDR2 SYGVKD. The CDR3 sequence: CAISELAGGTGELFF. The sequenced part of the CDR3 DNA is TGTGCCATCAGTGAACTGGCGGGAGGTACCGGGGAG.

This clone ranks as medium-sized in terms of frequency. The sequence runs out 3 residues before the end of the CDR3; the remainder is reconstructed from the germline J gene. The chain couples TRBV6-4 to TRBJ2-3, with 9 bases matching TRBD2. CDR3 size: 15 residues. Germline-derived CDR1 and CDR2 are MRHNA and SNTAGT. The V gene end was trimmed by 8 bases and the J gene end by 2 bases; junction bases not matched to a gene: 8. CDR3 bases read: TGTGCCAGCGGGTCTGGCGGGGGGGACACAGATACG. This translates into CASGSGGGDTDT. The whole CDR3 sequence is CASGSGGGDTDTQYF.

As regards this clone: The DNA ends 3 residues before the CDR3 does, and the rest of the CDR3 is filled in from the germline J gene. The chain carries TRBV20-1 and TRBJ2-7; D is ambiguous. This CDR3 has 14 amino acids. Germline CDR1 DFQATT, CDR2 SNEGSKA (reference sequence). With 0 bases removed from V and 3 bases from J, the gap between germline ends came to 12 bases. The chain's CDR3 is CSARDRRVIYEQYF. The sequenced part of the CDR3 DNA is TGCAGTGCTAGAGATCGCAGAGTGATCTACGAG.

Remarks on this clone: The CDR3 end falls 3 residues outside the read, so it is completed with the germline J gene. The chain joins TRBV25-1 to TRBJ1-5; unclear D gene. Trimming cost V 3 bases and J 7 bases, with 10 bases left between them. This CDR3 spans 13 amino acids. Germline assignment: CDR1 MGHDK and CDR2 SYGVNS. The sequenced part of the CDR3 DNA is TGTGCCAGCAGTGATAAGGCCACACAGCCC. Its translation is CASSDKATQP. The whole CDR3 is CASSDKATQPQHF.

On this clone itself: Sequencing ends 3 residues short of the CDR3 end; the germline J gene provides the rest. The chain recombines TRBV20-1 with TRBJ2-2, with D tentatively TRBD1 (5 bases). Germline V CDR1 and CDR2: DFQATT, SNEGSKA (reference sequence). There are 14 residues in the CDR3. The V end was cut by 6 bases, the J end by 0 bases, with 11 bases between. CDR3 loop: CSARTPTNTGELFF. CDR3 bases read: TGCAGTGCCCGGACACCCACGAACACCGGGGAG.

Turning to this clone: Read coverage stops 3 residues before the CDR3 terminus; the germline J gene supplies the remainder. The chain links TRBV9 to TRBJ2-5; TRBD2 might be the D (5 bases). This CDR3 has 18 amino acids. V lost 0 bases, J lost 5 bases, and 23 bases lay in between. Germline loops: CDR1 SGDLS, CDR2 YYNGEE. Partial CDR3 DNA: TGTGCCAGCAGCGTAGGGAGTTTTTCGGGGTCCTCCCCGGAGACC. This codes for CASSVGSFSGSSPET. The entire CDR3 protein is CASSVGSFSGSSPETQYF. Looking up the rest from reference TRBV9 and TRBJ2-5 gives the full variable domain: DSGVTQTPKHLITATGQRVTLRCSPRSGDLSVYWYQQSLDQGLQFLIQYYNGEERAKGNILERFSAQQFPDLHSELNLSSLELGDSALYFCASSVGSFSGSSPETQYFGPGTRLLVL.

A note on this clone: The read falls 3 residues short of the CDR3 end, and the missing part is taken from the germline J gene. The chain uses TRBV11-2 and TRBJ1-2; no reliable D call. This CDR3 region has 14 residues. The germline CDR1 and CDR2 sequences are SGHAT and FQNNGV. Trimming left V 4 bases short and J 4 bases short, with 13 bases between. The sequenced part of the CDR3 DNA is TGTGCCAGCAGCTCGATACAAGACATCTATGGC. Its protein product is CASSSIQDIYG. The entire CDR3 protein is CASSSIQDIYGYTF. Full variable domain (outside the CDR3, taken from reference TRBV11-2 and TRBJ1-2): EAGVAQSPRYKIIEKRQSVAFWCNPISGHATLYWYQQILGQGPKLLIQFQNNGVVDDSQLPKDRFSAERLKGVDSTLKIQPAKLEDSAVYLCASSSIQDIYGYTFGSGTRLTVV.

The chain's CDR3 is CASSRAGLNTEAFF. The covered CDR3 bases are TGTGCCAGCTCACGAGCCGGACTCAACACTGAA. The chain joins TRBV18 to TRBJ1-1; D is unclear. The observed sequence ends 3 residues before the CDR3 terminus, with the missing tail filled in from the germline J gene. The germline CDR1 and CDR2 sequences are KGHSH and LQKENI. The CDR3 length is 14 residues. V was shortened by 4 bases and J by 2 bases, with 11 bases between the two germline ends.

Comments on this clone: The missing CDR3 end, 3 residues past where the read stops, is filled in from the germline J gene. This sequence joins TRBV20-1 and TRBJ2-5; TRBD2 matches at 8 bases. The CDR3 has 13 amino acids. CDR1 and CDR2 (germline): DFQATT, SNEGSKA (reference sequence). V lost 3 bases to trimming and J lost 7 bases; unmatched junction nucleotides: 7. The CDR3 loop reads CSASSTSEGTQYF. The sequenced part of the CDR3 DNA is TGCAGTGCTAGTTCGACTAGCGAGGGGACC.

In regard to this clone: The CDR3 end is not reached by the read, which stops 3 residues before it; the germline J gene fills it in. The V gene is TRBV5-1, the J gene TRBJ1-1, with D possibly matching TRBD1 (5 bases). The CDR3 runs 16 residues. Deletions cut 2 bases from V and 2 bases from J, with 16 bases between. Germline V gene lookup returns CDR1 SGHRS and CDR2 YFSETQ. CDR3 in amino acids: CASSLGVGGVNTEAFF. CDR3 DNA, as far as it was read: TGCGCCAGCAGCTTAGGCGTGGGAGGGGTTAACACTGAA.

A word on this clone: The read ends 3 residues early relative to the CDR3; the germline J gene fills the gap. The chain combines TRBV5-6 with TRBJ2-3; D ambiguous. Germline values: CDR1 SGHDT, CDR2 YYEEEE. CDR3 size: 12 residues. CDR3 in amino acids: CASSLELNSQYF. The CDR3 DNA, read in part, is TGTGCCAGCAGCTTGGAACTAAATTCG.

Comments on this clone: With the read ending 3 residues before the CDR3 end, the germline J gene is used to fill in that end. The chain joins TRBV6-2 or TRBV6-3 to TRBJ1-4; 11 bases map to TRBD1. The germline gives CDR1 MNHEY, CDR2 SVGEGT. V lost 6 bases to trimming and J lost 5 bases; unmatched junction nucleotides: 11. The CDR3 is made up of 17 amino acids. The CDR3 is CASRPGQGDWTNEKLFF. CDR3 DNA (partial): TGTGCCAGCAGACCGGGACAGGGGGATTGGACCAATGAAAAA.

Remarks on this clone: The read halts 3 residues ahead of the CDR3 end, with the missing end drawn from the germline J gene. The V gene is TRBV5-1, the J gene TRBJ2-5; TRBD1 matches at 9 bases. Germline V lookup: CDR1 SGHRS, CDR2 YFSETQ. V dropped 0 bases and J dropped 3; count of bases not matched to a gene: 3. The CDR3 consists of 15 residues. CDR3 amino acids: CASSLGDRDEETQYF. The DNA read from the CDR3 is TGCGCCAGCAGCTTGGGGGACAGGGACGAAGAGACC.

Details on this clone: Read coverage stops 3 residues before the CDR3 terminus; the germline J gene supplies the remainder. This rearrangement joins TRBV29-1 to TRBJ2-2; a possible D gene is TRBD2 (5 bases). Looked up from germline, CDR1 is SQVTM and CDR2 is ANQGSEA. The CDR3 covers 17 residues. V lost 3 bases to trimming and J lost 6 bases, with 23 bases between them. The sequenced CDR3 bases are TGCAGCGTTGACGGCCTAGCTGGGCCACGGAGCTCCGGGGAG. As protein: CSVDGLAGPRSSGE. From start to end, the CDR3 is CSVDGLAGPRSSGELFF.

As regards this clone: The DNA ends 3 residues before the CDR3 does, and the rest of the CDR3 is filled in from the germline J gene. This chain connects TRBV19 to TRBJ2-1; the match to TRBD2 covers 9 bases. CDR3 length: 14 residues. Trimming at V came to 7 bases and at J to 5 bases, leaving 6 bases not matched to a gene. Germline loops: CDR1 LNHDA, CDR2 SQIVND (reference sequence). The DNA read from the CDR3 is TGTGCCAGTACCCCGCTAGCGGGGCACAATGAG. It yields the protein CASTPLAGHNE. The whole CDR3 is CASTPLAGHNEQFF.